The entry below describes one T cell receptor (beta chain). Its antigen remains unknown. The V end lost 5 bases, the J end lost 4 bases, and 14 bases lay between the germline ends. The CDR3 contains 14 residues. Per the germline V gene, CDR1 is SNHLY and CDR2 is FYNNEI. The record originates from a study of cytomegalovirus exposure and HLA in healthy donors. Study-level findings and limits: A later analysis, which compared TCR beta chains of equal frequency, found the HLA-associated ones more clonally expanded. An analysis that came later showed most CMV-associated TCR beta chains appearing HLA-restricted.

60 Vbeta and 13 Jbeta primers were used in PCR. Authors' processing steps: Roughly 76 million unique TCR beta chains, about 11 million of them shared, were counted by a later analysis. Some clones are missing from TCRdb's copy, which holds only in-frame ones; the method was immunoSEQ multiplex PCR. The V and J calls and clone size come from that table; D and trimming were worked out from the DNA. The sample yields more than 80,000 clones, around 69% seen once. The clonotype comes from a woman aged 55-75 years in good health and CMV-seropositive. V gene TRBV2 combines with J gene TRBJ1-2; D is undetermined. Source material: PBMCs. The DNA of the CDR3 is TGTGCCAGCAGTACCCGAGGGTTGAGCTATGGCTACACCTTC. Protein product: CASSTRGLSYGYTF.